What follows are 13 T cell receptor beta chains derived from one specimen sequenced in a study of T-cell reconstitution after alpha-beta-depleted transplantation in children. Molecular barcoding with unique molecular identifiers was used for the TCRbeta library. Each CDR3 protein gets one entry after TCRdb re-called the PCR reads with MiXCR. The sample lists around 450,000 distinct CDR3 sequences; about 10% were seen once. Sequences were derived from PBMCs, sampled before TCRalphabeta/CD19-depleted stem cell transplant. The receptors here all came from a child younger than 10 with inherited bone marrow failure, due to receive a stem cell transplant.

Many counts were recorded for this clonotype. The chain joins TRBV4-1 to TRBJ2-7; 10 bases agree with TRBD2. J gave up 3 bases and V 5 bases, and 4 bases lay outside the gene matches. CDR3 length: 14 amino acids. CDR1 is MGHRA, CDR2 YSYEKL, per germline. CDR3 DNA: TGCGCCAGCAGCAAACTAGCGGGAAACTACGAGCAGTACTTC. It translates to CASSKLAGNYEQYF.

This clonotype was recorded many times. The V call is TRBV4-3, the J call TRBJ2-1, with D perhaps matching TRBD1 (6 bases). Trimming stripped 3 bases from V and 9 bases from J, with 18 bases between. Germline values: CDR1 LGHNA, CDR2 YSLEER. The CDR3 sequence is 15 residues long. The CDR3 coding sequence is TGCGCCAGCAGCCATTTGGCCACAGGGACACGTGAGCAGTTCTTC. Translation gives CASSHLATGTREQFF.

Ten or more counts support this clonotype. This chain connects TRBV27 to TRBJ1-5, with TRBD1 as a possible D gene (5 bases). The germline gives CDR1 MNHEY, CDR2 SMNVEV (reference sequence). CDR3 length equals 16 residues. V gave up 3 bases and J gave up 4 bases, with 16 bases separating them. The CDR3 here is CASSFRAGRWNQPQHF. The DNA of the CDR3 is TGTGCCAGCAGTTTCCGGGCAGGGAGGTGGAATCAGCCCCAGCATTTT.

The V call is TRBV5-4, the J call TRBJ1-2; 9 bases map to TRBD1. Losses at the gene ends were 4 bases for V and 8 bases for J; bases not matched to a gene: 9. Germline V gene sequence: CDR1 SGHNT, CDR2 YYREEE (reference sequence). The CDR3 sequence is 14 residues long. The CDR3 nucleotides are TGTGCCAGCAGCCCCGGGACAGGGCGGTGGGGCTACACCTTC. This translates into CASSPGTGRWGYTF.

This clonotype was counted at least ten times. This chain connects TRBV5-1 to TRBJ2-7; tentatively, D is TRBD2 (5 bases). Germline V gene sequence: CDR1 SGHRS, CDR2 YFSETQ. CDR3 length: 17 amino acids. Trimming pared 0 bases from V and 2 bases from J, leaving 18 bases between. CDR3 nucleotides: TGCGCCAGCAGCTTGGGATTGGGAGACGCAAGTACCTACGAGCAGTACTTC. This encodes CASSLGLGDASTYEQYF.

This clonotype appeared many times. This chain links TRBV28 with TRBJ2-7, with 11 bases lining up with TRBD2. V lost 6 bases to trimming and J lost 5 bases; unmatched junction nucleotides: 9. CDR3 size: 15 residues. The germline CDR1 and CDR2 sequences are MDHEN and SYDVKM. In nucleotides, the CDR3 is TGTGCCAGCAGACTAGCGGGAGCTCCAAACCACGAGCAGTACTTC. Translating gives CASRLAGAPNHEQYF.

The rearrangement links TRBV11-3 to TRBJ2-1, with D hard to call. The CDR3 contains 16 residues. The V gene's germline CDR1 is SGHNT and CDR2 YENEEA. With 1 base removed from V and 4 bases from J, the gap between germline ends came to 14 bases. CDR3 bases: TGTGCCAGCAGCTTAGTCCTCGGGCTACCTTACAATGAGCAGTTCTTC. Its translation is CASSLVLGLPYNEQFF.

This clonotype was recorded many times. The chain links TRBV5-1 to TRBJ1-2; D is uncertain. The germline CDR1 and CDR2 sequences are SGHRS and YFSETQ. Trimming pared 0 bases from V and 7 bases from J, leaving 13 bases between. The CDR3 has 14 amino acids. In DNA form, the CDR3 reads TGCGCCAGCAGCTTGGCTTCGGGGATCCTTGGCTACACCTTC. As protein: CASSLASGILGYTF.

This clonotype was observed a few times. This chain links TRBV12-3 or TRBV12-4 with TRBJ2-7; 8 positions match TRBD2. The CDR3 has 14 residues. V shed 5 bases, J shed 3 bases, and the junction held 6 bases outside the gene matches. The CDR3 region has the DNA TGTGCCAGCAGTCCCCGGGAGGGGCTCTACGAGCAGTACTTC. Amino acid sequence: CASSPREGLYEQYF.

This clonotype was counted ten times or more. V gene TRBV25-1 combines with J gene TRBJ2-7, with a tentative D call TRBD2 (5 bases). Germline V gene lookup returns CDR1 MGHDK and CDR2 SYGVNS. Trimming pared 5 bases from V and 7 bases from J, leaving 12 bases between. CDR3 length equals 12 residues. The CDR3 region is CASSTGEGEQYF. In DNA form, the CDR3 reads TGTGCCAGCAGTACCGGAGAGGGAGAGCAGTACTTC.

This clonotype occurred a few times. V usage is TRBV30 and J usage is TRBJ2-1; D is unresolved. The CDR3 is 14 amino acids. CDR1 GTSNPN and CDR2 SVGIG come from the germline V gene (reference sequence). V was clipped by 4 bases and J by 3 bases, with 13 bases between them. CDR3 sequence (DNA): TGTGCCTGGAAGCAGCGATGGGACTACAATGAGCAGTTCTTC. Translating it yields CAWKQRWDYNEQFF. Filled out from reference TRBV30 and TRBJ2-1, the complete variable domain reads SQTIHQWPATLVQPVGSPLSLECTVEGTSNPNLYWYRQAAGRGLQLLFYSVGIGQISSEVPQNLSASRPQDRQFILSSKKLLLSDSGFYLCAWKQRWDYNEQFFGPGTRLTVL.

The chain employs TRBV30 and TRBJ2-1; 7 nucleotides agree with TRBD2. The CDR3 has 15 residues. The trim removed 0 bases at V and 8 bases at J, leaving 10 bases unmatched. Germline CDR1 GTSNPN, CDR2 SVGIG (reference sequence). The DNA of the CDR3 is TGTGCCTGGAGTGTAGGCGGGAGTACCTTCGATGAGCAGTTCTTC. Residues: CAWSVGGSTFDEQFF. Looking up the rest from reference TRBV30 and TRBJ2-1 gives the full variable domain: SQTIHQWPATLVQPVGSPLSLECTVEGTSNPNLYWYRQAAGRGLQLLFYSVGIGQISSEVPQNLSASRPQDRQFILSSKKLLLSDSGFYLCAWSVGGSTFDEQFFGPGTRLTVL.

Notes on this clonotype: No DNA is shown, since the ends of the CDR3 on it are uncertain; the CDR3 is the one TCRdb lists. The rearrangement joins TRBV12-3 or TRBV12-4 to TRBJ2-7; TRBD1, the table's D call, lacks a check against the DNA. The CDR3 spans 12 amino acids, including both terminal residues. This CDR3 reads CASSLRAGEQYF.